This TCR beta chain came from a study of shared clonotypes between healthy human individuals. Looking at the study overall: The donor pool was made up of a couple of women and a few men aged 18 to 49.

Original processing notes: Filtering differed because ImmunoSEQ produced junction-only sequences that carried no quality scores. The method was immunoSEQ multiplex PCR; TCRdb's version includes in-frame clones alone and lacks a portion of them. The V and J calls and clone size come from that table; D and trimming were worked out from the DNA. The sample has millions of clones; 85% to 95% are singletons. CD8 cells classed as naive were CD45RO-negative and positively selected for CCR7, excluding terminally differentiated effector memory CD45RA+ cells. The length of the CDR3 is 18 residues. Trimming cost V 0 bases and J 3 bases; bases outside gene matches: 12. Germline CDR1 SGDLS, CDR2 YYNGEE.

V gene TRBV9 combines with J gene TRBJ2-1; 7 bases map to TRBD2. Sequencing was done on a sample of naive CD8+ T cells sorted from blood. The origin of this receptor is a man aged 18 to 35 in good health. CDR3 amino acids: CASSVESGSGFVYNEQFF. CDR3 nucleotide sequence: TGTGCCAGCAGCGTAGAAAGCGGTAGCGGGTTCGTCTACAATGAGCAGTTCTTC.